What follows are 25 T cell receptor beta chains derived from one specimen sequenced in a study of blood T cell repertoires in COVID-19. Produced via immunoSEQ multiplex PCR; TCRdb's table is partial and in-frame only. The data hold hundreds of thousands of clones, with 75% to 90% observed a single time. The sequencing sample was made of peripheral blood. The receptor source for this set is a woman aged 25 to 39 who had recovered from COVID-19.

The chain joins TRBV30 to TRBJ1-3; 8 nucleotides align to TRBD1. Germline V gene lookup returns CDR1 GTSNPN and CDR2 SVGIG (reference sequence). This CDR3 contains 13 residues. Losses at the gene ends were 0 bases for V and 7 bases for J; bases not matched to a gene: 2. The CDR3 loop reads CAWSVSGGNTIYF. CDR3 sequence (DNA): TGTGCCTGGAGTGTCTCAGGGGGCAACACCATATATTTT. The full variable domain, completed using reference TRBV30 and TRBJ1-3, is SQTIHQWPATLVQPVGSPLSLECTVEGTSNPNLYWYRQAAGRGLQLLFYSVGIGQISSEVPQNLSASRPQDRQFILSSKKLLLSDSGFYLCAWSVSGGNTIYFGEGSWLTVV.

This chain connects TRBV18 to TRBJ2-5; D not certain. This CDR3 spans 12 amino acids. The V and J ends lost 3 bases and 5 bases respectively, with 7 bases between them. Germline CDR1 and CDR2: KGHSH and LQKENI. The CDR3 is CASSPEAETQYF. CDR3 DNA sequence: TGTGCCAGCTCACCCGAGGCGGAGACCCAGTACTTC.

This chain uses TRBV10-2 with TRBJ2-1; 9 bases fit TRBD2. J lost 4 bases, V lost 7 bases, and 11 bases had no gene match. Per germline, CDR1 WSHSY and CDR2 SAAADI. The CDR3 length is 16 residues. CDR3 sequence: CASKSLAGGKYNEQFF. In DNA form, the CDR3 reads TGCGCCAGCAAATCCTTGGCGGGGGGGAAGTACAATGAGCAGTTCTTC.

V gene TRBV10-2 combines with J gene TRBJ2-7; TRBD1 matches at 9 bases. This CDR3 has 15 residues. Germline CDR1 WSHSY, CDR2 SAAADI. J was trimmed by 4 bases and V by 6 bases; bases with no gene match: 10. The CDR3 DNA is TGCGCCAGCAGGACTGGGGGACAGGGTGTTTACGAGCAGTACTTC. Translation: CASRTGGQGVYEQYF.

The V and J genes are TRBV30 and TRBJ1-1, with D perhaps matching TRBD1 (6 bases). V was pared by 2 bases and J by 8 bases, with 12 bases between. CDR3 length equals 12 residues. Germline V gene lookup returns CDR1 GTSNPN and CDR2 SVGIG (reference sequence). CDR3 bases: TGTGCCTGGAGTCGAACAGGGCAAGAAGCTTTCTTT. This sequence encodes CAWSRTGQEAFF.

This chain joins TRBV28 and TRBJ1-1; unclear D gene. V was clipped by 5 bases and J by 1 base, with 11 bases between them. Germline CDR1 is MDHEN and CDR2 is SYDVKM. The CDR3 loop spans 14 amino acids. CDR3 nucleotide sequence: TGTGCCAGCAGTCGGACGGAGGAGAACACTGAAGCTTTCTTT. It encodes CASSRTEENTEAFF.

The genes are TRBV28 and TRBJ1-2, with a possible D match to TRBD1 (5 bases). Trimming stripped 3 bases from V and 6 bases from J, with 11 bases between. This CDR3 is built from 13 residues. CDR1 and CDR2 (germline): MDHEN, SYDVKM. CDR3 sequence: CASSFGGADGYTF. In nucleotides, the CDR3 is TGTGCCAGCAGTTTTGGAGGGGCGGATGGCTACACCTTC.

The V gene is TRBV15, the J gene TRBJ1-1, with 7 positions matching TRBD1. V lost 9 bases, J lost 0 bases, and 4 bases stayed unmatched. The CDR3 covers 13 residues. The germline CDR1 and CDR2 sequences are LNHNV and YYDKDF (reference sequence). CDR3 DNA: TGTGCCACTCAGACAGGGATGAACACTGAAGCTTTCTTT. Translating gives CATQTGMNTEAFF.

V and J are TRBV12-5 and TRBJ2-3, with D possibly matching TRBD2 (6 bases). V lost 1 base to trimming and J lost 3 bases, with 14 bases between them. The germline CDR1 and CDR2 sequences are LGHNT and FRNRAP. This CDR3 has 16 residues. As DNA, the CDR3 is TGTGCTAGTGGTTTGGCACTAGGACTACCGACAGATACGCAGTATTTT. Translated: CASGLALGLPTDTQYF.

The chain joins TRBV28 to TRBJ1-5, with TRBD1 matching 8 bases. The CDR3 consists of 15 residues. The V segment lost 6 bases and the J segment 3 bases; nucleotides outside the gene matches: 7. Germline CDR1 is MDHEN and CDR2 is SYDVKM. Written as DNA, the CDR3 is TGTGCCAGCAGGCCAGGGGGCCGGCTCAATCAGCCCCAGCATTTT. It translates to CASRPGGRLNQPQHF.

CDR3 region: CASSKGSSGYNNEQFF. As DNA, the CDR3 is TGTGCCAGTAGTAAGGGAAGTAGCGGGTATAACAATGAGCAGTTCTTC. V is TRBV19 and J is TRBJ2-1; 7 bases are a match to TRBD2. From germline, CDR1 is LNHDA and CDR2 SQIVND (reference sequence). V lost 4 bases and J lost 5; bases outside the gene matches: 11. There are 16 residues in the CDR3.

CDR3 coding DNA: TGTGCCACCAGCAGGGAGGGAGGTTCTGGGGCCAACGTCCTGACTTTC. Protein sequence: CATSREGGSGANVLTF. The J gene is TRBJ2-6, the V gene TRBV15; D is perhaps TRBD2 (6 bases). Germline loops: CDR1 LNHNV, CDR2 YYDKDF (reference sequence). Trimming shortened V by 3 bases and J by 1 base, and 10 bases separated the two germline ends. This CDR3 contains 16 residues.

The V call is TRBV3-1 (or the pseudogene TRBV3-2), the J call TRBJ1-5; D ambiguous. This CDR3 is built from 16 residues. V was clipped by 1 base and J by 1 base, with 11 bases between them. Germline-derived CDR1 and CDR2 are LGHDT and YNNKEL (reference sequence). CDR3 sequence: CASSQVYSVSNQPQHF. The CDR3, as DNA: TGTGCCAGCAGCCAAGTATACAGTGTGAGCAATCAGCCCCAGCATTTT.

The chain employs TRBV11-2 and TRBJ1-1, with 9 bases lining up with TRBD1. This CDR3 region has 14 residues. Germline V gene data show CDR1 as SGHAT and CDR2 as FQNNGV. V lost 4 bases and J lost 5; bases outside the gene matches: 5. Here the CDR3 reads CASSSNRGRTEAFF. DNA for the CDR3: TGTGCCAGCAGCTCAAACAGGGGGCGAACTGAAGCTTTCTTT.

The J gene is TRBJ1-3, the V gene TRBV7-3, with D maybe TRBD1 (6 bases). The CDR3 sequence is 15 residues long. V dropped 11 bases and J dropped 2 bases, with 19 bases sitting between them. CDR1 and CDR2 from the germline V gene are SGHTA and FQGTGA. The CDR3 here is CAGSWGQPPGNTIYF. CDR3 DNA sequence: TGTGCCGGGTCTTGGGGACAACCGCCTGGAAACACCATATATTTT.

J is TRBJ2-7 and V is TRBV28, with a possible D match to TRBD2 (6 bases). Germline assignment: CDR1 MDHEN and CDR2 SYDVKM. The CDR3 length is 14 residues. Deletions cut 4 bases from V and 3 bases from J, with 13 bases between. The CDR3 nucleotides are TGTGCCAGCAGTTCCTCTTGGAGGGTCTACGAGCAGTACTTC. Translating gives CASSSSWRVYEQYF.

The CDR3 spells CASGDSLNSPLHF. DNA for the CDR3: TGTGCCAGCGGTGACTCCCTTAATTCACCCCTCCACTTT. The rearrangement uses TRBV12-3 or TRBV12-4 and TRBJ1-6; no clear D gene. Trimming removed 8 bases at V and 6 bases at J, with 11 bases between. This CDR3 region has 13 residues.

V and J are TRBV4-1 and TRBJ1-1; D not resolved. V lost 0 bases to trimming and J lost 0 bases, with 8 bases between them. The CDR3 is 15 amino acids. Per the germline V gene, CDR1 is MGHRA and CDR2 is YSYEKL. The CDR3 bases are TGCGCCAGCAGCCAAGAGCTGTACATGAACACTGAAGCTTTCTTT. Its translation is CASSQELYMNTEAFF.

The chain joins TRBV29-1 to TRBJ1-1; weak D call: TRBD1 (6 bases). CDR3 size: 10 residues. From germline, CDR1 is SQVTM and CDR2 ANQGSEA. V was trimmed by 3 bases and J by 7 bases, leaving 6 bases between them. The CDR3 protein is CSVEDSEAFF. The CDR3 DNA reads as TGCAGCGTTGAGGACAGTGAAGCTTTCTTT.

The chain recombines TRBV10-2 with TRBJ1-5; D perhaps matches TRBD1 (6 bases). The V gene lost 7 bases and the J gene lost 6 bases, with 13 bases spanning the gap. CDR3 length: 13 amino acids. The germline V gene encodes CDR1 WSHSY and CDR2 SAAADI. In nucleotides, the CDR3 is TGCGCCAGCAAGGGGGGGTGGCGTCAGCCCCAGCATTTT. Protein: CASKGGWRQPQHF.

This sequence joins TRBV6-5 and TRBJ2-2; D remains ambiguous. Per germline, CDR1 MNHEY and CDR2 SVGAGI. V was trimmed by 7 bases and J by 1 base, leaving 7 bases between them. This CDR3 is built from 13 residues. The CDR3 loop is CASIAWNTGELFF. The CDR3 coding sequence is TGTGCCAGCATAGCATGGAACACCGGGGAGCTGTTTTTT.

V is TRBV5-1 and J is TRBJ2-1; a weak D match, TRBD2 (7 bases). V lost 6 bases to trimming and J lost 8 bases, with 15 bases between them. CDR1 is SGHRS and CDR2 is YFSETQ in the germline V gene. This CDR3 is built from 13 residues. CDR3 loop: CASNRGAGDEQFF. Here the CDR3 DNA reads TGCGCCAGCAACCGGGGGGCGGGGGATGAGCAGTTCTTC.

The CDR3 here is CASSPPPDRGNSPLHF. CDR3 DNA sequence: TGTGCCAGCTCACCACCGCCGGACAGGGGGAATTCACCCCTCCACTTT. The chain has TRBV18 and TRBJ1-6; 10 nucleotides agree with TRBD1. The CDR3 has 16 residues. Germline V gene data show CDR1 as KGHSH and CDR2 as LQKENI. Trimming cost V 0 bases and J 7 bases; bases outside gene matches: 3.

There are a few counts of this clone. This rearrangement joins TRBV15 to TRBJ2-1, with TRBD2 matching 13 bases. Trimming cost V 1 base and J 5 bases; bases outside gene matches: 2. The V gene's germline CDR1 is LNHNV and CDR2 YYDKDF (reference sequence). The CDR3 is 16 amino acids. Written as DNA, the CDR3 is TGTGCCACCAGCAGAGCTGGGACTAGCGGGGACAATGAGCAGTTCTTC. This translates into CATSRAGTSGDNEQFF.

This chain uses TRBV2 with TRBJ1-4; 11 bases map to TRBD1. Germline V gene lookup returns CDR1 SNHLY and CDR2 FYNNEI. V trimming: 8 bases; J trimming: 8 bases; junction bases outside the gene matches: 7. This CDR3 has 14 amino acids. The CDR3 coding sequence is TGTGCCAGCTCTACCGGGACAGGGGGGGAAAAACTGTTTTTT. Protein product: CASSTGTGGEKLFF.